These 9 T cell receptor beta chains were all obtained from the same sample, sequenced in a study of CD8+ T cells in alopecia areata. As the sequencing template, cDNA was produced by extracting RNA and reverse transcribing it. Sequencing was performed with immunoSEQ multiplex PCR; in TCRdb, only in-frame clones are kept and a portion is missing. The table has more than 95,000 clones, 47% seen once. The source material was NKG2D-low CD8+ T cells sorted from blood. The receptors derive from a human donor with alopecia areata.

V is TRBV9 and J is TRBJ2-1; 8 nucleotides line up with TRBD1. With 0 bases clipped from V and 9 bases from J, the junction kept 8 bases outside the gene matches. This CDR3 contains 15 residues. The germline CDR1 and CDR2 sequences are SGDLS and YYNGEE. The CDR3 is CASSVGQGSSGEQFF. CDR3 nucleotides: TGTGCCAGCAGCGTAGGACAGGGGTCCAGCGGTGAGCAGTTCTTC.

This clone was found a few times. The chain recombines TRBV29-1 with TRBJ1-1; D is possibly TRBD1 (5 bases). This CDR3 is 12 amino acids long. Looked up from germline, CDR1 is SQVTM and CDR2 is ANQGSEA. Trimming shortened V by 0 bases and J by 7 bases, and 9 bases separated the two germline ends. This chain's CDR3 is CSVEDGGIEAFF. CDR3 DNA: TGCAGCGTTGAAGATGGGGGGATTGAAGCTTTCTTT.

The chain is built from TRBV5-1 and TRBJ2-1; TRBD1 matches at 7 bases. Per the germline V gene, CDR1 is SGHRS and CDR2 is YFSETQ. CDR3 size: 13 residues. V was clipped by 3 bases and J by 6 bases; unmatched bases: 3. In nucleotides, the CDR3 is TGCGCCAGCAGCTCTGGGACAGTCAATGAGCAGTTCTTC. Translated, it gives CASSSGTVNEQFF.

The rearrangement uses TRBV28 and TRBJ2-5, with TRBD2 identical over 8 bases. The trim removed 10 bases at V and 5 bases at J, leaving 9 bases unmatched. The CDR3 is 13 residues long. Germline-derived CDR1 and CDR2 are MDHEN and SYDVKM. The CDR3 here is CAIRSRLAETQYF. In DNA form, the CDR3 reads TGTGCCATCCGATCCCGACTAGCGGAGACCCAGTACTTC.

This rearrangement joins TRBV27 to TRBJ2-7; D gene uncertain. CDR3 length: 13 amino acids. Trimming stripped 5 bases from V and 0 bases from J, with 8 bases between. Germline V gives CDR1 MNHEY, CDR2 SMNVEV (reference sequence). CDR3 region: CASSVASSYEQYF. CDR3 nucleotide sequence: TGTGCCAGCAGTGTGGCCAGCTCCTACGAGCAGTACTTC.

The genes are TRBV29-1 and TRBJ2-3, with TRBD2 as a possible D gene (6 bases). CDR1 SQVTM and CDR2 ANQGSEA come from the germline V gene. Trimming took off 6 bases at V and 4 bases at J, with 23 bases between the two ends. This CDR3 comprises 16 residues. In nucleotides, the CDR3 is TGCAGCGTCCTCTCGGGGGACCCTATAAATCCAGATACGCAGTATTTT. Protein sequence: CSVLSGDPINPDTQYF.

The chain employs TRBV5-6 and TRBJ2-3, with unresolved D. The CDR3 is 13 residues long. Germline lookup yields CDR1 SGHDT and CDR2 YYEEEE. The V end lost 0 bases, the J end lost 6 bases, and 8 bases lay between the germline ends. In nucleotides, the CDR3 is TGTGCCAGCAGCTTGGGGAGCAACGATACGCAGTATTTT. Its protein product is CASSLGSNDTQYF.

This clone has more than one count but fewer than ten. V and J are TRBV29-1 and TRBJ2-7, with 9 bases aligning to TRBD1. Per the germline V gene, CDR1 is SQVTM and CDR2 is ANQGSEA. V dropped 7 bases and J dropped 7; count of bases not matched to a gene: 8. The CDR3 runs to 12 residues. The CDR3 spells CSARDRVGEQYF. In DNA form, the CDR3 reads TGCAGCGCCCGGGACAGGGTAGGGGAGCAGTACTTC.

The sample holds a few counts of this clone. The genes are TRBV29-1 and TRBJ2-2, with 8 bases aligning to TRBD2. This CDR3 is 16 amino acids long. Germline V gene lookup returns CDR1 SQVTM and CDR2 ANQGSEA. V gave up 1 base and J gave up 5 bases; unmatched junction bases: 9. This CDR3 reads CSVEAPSGGGTGELFF. DNA of the CDR3: TGCAGCGTTGAAGCTCCAAGCGGGGGAGGGACCGGGGAGCTGTTTTTT.